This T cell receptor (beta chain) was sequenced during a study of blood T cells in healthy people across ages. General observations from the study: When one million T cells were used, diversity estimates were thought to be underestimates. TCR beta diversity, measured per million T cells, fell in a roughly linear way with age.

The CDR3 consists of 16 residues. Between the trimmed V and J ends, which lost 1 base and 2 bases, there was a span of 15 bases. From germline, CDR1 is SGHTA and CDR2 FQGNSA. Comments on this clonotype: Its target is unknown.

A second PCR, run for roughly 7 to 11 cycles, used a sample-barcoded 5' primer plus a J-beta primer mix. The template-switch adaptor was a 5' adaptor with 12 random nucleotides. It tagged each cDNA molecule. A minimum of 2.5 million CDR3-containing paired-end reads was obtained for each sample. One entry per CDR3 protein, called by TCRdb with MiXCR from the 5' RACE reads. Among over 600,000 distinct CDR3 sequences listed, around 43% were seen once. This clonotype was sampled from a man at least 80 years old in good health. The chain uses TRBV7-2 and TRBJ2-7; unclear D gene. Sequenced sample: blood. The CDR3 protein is CASSLGQTNSPYEQYF. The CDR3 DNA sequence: TGTGCCAGCAGCTTAGGGCAGACCAACTCCCCCTACGAGCAGTACTTC.